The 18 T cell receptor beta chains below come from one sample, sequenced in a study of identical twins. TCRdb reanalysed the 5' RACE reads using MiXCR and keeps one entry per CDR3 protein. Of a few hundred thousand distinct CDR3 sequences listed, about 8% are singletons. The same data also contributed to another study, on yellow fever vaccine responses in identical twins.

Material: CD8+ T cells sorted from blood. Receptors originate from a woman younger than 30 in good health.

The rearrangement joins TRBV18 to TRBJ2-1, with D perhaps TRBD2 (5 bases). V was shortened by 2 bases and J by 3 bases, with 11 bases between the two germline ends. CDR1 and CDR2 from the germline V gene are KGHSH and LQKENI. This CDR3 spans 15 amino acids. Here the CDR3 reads CASSPERIYYNEQFF. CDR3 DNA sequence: TGTGCCAGCTCACCAGAGCGGATTTACTACAATGAGCAGTTCTTC.

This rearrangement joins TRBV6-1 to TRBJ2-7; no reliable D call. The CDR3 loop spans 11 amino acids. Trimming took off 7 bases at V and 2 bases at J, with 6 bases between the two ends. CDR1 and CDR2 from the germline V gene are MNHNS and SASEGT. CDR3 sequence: CASTGPYEQYF. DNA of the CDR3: TGTGCCAGCACCGGGCCCTACGAGCAGTACTTC.

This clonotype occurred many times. CDR3 sequence reads: CSAAGGGEDSYNEQFF. CDR3 sequence (DNA): TGCAGCGCCGCCGGAGGGGGGGAAGACTCCTACAATGAGCAGTTCTTC. The chain links TRBV29-1 to TRBJ2-1; D possibly corresponds to TRBD2 (7 bases). This CDR3 is built from 16 residues. Trimming stripped 7 bases from V and 0 bases from J, with 19 bases between. The germline gives CDR1 SQVTM, CDR2 ANQGSEA.

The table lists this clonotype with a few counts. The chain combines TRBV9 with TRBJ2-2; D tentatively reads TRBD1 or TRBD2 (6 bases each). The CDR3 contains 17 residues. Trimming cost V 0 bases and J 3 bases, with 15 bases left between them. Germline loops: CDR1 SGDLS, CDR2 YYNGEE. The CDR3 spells CASSVDGGTSDTGELFF. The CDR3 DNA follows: TGTGCCAGCAGCGTAGATGGGGGGACAAGCGACACCGGGGAGCTGTTTTTT.

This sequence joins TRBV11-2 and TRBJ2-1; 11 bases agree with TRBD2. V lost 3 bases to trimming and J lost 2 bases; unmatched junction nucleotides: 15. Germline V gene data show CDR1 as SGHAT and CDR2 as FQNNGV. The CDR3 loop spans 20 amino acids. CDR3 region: CASSFHLASGGYPAYNEQFF. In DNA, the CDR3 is TGTGCCAGCAGCTTCCACTTAGCTAGCGGGGGGTATCCAGCCTACAATGAGCAGTTCTTC. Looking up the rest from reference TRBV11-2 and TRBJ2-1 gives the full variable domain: EAGVAQSPRYKIIEKRQSVAFWCNPISGHATLYWYQQILGQGPKLLIQFQNNGVVDDSQLPKDRFSAERLKGVDSTLKIQPAKLEDSAVYLCASSFHLASGGYPAYNEQFFGPGTRLTVL.

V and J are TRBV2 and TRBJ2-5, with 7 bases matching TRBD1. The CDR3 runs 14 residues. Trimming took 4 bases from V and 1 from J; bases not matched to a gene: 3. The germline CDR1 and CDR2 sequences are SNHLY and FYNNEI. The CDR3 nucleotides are TGTGCCAGCAGTGTTACAGGGGTCCAAGAGACCCAGTACTTC. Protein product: CASSVTGVQETQYF.

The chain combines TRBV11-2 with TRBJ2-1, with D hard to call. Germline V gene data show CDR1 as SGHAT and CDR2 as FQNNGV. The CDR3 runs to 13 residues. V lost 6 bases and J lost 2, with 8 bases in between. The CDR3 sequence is CASRARAYNEQFF. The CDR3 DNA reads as TGTGCCAGCAGGGCTCGTGCCTACAATGAGCAGTTCTTC.

This CDR3 is CASSQYRDDGGRGYEQYF. For the CDR3, the DNA is TGCGCCAGCAGCCAGTACCGGGACGACGGAGGAAGGGGCTACGAGCAGTACTTC. The gene calls are TRBV4-3 and TRBJ2-7, with D tentatively TRBD1 or TRBD2 (5 bases each). Germline CDR1 is LGHNA and CDR2 is YSLEER. Trimming cost V 3 bases and J 3 bases, with 24 bases left between them. The CDR3 loop spans 18 amino acids.

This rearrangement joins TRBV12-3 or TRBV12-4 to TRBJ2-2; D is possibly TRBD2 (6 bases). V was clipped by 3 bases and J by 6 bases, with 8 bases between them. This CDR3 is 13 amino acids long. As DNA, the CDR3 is TGTGCCAGCAGTTTTTGGGGGGCCGGGGAGCTGTTTTTT. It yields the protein CASSFWGAGELFF.

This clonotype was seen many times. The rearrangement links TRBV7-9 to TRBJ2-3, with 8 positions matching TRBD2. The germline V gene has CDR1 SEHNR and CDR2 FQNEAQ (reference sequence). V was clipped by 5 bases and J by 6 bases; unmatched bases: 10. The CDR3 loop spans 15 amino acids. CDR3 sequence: CASSKSGGESDTQYF. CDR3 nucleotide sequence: TGTGCCAGCAGCAAGTCGGGGGGGGAGTCCGATACGCAGTATTTT.

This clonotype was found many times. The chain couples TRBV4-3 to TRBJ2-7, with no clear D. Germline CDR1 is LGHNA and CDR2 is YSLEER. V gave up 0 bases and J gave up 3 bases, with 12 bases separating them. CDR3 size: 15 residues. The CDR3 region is CASSQDYPELYEQYF. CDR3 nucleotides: TGCGCCAGCAGCCAAGATTATCCAGAACTCTACGAGCAGTACTTC.

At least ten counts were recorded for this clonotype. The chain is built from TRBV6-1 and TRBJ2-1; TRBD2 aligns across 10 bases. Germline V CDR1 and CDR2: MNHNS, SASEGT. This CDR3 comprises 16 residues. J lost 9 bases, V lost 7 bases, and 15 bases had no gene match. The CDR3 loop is CASKSWAASGGGEQFF. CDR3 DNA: TGTGCCAGCAAATCCTGGGCTGCTAGCGGGGGTGGTGAGCAGTTCTTC.

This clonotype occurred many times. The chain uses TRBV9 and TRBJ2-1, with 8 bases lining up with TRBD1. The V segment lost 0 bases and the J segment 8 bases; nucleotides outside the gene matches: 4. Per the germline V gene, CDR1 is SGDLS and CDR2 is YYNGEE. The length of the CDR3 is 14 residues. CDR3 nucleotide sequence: TGTGCCAGCAGCGTAGGCGACAGGGGCGATGAGCAGTTCTTC. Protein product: CASSVGDRGDEQFF.

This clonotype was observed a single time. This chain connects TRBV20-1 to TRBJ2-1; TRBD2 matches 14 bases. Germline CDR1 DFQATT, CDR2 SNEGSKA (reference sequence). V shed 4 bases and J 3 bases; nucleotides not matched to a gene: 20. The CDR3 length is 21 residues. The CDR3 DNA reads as TGCAGTGCTACACAAAGGGTCTCGGGGACTAGCGGGGGTTCTTACTACAATGAGCAGTTCTTC. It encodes CSATQRVSGTSGGSYYNEQFF.

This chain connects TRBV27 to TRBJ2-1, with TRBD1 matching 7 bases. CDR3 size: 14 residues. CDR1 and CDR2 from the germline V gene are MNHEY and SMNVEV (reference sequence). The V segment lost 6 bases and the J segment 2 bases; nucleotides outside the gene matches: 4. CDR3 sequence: CASSSTGAYNEQFF. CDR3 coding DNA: TGTGCCAGCAGCTCCACAGGGGCCTACAATGAGCAGTTCTTC.

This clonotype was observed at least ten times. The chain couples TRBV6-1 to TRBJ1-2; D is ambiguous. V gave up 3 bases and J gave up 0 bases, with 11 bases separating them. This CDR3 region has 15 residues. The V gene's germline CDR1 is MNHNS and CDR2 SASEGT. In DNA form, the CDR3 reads TGTGCCAGCAGTGATGGCAGGTATACTAACTATGGCTACACCTTC. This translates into CASSDGRYTNYGYTF.

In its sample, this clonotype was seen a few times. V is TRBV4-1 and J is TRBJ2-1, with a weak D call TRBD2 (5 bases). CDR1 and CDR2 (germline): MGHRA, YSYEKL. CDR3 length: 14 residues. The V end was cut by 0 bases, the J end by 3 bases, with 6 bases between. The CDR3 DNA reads TGCGCCAGCAGCCAAGAAAGCGGCTACAATGAGCAGTTCTTC. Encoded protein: CASSQESGYNEQFF.

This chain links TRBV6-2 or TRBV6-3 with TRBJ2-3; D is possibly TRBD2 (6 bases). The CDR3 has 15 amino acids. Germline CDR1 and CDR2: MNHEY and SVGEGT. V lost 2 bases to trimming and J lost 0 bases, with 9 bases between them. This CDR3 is CASSYLATSTDTQYF. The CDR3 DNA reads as TGTGCCAGCAGTTACCTAGCGACTAGCACAGATACGCAGTATTTT.